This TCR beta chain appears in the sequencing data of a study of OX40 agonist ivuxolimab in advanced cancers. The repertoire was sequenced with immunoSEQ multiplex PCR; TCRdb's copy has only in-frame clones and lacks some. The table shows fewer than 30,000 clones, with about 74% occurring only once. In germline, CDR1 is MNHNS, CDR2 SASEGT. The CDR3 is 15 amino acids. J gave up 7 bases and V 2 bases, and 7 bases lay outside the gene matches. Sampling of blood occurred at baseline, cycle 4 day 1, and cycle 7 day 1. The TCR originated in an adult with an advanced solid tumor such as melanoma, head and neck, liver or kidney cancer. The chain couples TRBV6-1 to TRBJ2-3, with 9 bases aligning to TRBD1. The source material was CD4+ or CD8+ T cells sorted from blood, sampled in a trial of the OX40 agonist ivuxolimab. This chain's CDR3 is CASSELDRGENTQYF. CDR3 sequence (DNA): TGTGCCAGCAGTGAACTGGACAGGGGAGAGAATACGCAGTATTTT.